Listed below are T cell receptor beta chains from one sample, sequenced in a study of blood T cell repertoires in COVID-19. The data were produced by immunoSEQ multiplex PCR, yet TCRdb's version contains in-frame clones alone and is incomplete. The table shows about 160,000 clones, with roughly 90% occurring only once. The sample taken for sequencing was peripheral blood. The receptors stem from a man in his fifties or sixties with acute or convalescent COVID-19. The CDR3 runs from the conserved cysteine through the conserved F or W. The D gene is left open where the match is weak. Clone size, where shown, is once, few, many, or a class for clones that have expanded.

J	size	V	D	CDR3	DNA
TRBJ2-5	once	TRBV7-7	TRBD2	CASSLELAGGGMETQYF	TGTGCCAGCAGCTTAGAGCTAGCGGGGGGGGGAATGGAGACCCAGTACTTC
TRBJ2-1	NA	TRBV19	NA	CASSKGGGSHNEQFF	TGTGCCAGTAGCAAAGGCGGGGGCTCCCACAATGAGCAGTTCTTC
TRBJ2-3	NA	TRBV29-1	TRBD1	CSVQQGARSTDTQYF	TGCAGCGTTCAGCAGGGGGCGCGAAGCACAGATACGCAGTATTTT
TRBJ2-1	once	TRBV3-1/TRBV3-2	TRBD2	CASSRTFGGGTYNEQFF	TGTGCCAGCAGCCGAACTTTCGGGGGGGGGACCTACAATGAGCAGTTCTTC
TRBJ2-1	NA	TRBV3-1/TRBV3-2	NA	CASSPRMNEQFF	TGTGCCAGCAGCCCTCGTATGAATGAGCAGTTCTTC
TRBJ2-1	NA	TRBV6-5	TRBD1	CASSRTGDGEQFF	TGTGCCAGCAGTCGGACAGGGGACGGTGAGCAGTTCTTC
TRBJ2-7	NA	TRBV7-9	TRBD1	CASSARQGPYEQYF	TGTGCCAGCAGCGCGCGACAGGGACCCTACGAGCAGTACTTC
TRBJ1-6	NA	TRBV7-6	NA	CASSLGSGNNSPLHF	TGTGCCAGCAGCTTGGGCAGTGGAAACAATTCACCCCTCCACTTT
TRBJ1-2	NA	TRBV5-4	TRBD1	CASSLGQLNYGYTF	TGTGCCAGCAGTTTGGGACAGCTCAACTATGGCTACACCTTC
TRBJ2-7	NA	TRBV2	TRBD1	CASSPTAGTVYHEQYF	TGTGCCAGCAGTCCTACCGCCGGGACAGTTTATCACGAGCAGTACTTC
TRBJ2-5	NA	TRBV4-2	NA	CASSQDGTGQETQYF	TGTGCCAGCAGCCAAGACGGGACTGGCCAAGAGACCCAGTACTTC
TRBJ1-2	NA	TRBV6-4	TRBD1	CASSRSTGYGYTF	TGTGCCAGCAGTCGATCGACAGGGTATGGCTACACCTTC
TRBJ2-3	NA	TRBV7-8	TRBD2	CASSILGLAGGTDTQYF	TGTGCCAGCAGCATCTTGGGGCTAGCGGGGGGAACAGATACGCAGTATTTT
TRBJ2-3	NA	TRBV4-1	TRBD2	CASRLAGTSTDTQYF	TGCGCCAGCAGACTAGCGGGGACTAGCACAGATACGCAGTATTTT
TRBJ2-7	NA	TRBV21-1	NA	CASSGFGQDYEQYF	TGTGCCAGCAGCGGTTTTGGACAGGATTACGAGCAGTACTTC
TRBJ2-5	NA	TRBV7-2	TRBD2	CASSRTSGNQETQYF	TGTGCCAGCAGTCGGACTAGCGGAAACCAAGAGACCCAGTACTTC
TRBJ2-5	NA	TRBV5-6	NA	CASSPPQETQYF	TGTGCCAGCAGCCCTCCTCAAGAGACCCAGTACTTC
TRBJ1-1	NA	TRBV5-4	TRBD1	CASRTRTGEAFF	TGTGCCAGCCGAACAAGGACAGGGGAAGCTTTCTTT
TRBJ2-7	NA	TRBV4-1	TRBD1	CASSQEKRQGRNEQYF	TGCGCCAGCAGCCAAGAAAAGAGACAGGGGAGGAACGAGCAGTACTTC
TRBJ1-2	NA	TRBV3-1/TRBV3-2	TRBD1	CASSQGQGAQGYTF	TGTGCCAGCAGCCAAGGACAGGGGGCACAAGGCTACACCTTC
TRBJ1-2	once	TRBV7-3	NA	CASSLDSNYGYTF	TGTGCCAGCAGCTTAGACAGTAACTATGGCTACACCTTC
TRBJ1-5	NA	TRBV18	TRBD1	CASSPRGQGAGNQPQHF	TGTGCCAGCTCACCACGTGGACAGGGGGCGGGCAATCAGCCCCAGCATTTT
TRBJ1-6	NA	TRBV5-1	TRBD1	CASSWTGGNSPLHF	TGCGCCAGCAGCTGGACAGGGGGGAATTCACCCCTCCACTTT
TRBJ2-3	NA	TRBV2	NA	CASSGGGGFVHTQYF	TGTGCCAGCAGTGGGGGCGGCGGATTTGTTCATACGCAGTATTTT
TRBJ2-7	NA	TRBV5-5	NA	CASSVQGGEQYF	TGTGCCAGCAGCGTACAGGGCGGCGAGCAGTACTTC
TRBJ1-2	NA	TRBV18	TRBD1	CASSDQYRTGGNYGYTF	TGTGCCAGCTCCGACCAATACAGGACAGGGGGTAACTATGGCTACACCTTC
TRBJ2-1	NA	TRBV3-1/TRBV3-2	TRBD2	CASSQLSGGPSYNEQFF	TGTGCCAGCAGCCAGCTTAGCGGGGGGCCCTCCTACAATGAGCAGTTCTTC
TRBJ1-2	NA	TRBV14	TRBD1	CASSLGQVYGYTF	TGTGCCAGCAGCCTCGGACAGGTATATGGCTACACCTTC
TRBJ1-1	NA	TRBV12-3/TRBV12-4	NA	CASSPGQNTEAFF	TGTGCCAGCAGCCCTGGGCAGAACACTGAAGCTTTCTTT
TRBJ2-2	NA	TRBV2	TRBD2	CASSGLAGGSGELFF	TGTGCCAGCAGTGGACTAGCGGGGGGTTCGGGGGAGCTGTTTTTT
TRBJ1-5	NA	TRBV2	TRBD1	CASSEEGASNQPQHF	TGTGCCAGCAGCGAGGAGGGGGCTAGCAATCAGCCCCAGCATTTT
TRBJ1-2	NA	TRBV25-1	NA	CASSEGGWGYTF	TGTGCCAGCAGTGAGGGGGGATGGGGCTACACCTTC
TRBJ1-1	NA	TRBV12-3/TRBV12-4	NA	CASRQTGTEAFF	TGTGCCAGCAGACAGACAGGCACTGAAGCTTTCTTT
TRBJ1-2	NA	TRBV10-3	NA	CAIRPPGYGYTF	TGTGCCATCAGGCCACCCGGCTATGGCTACACCTTC
TRBJ2-5	NA	TRBV10-3	TRBD1	CAISGQGEETQYF	TGTGCCATCAGCGGACAGGGTGAAGAGACCCAGTACTTC
TRBJ2-2	NA	TRBV6-1	NA	CASSELGPVGELFF	TGTGCCAGCAGTGAACTCGGTCCCGTCGGGGAGCTGTTTTTT
TRBJ1-5	NA	TRBV6-1	TRBD1	CASSEDRGGNQPQHF	TGTGCCAGCAGTGAGGACAGGGGAGGCAATCAGCCCCAGCATTTT
TRBJ1-2	NA	TRBV12-3/TRBV12-4	NA	CASSLYGGYTF	TGTGCCAGCAGTTTGTACGGTGGCTACACCTTC
TRBJ1-5	NA	TRBV2	TRBD1	CASSGQGHSNQPQHF	TGTGCCAGCAGTGGACAGGGGCATAGCAATCAGCCCCAGCATTTT
TRBJ1-2	medium-sized	TRBV2	TRBD1	CASRDRGDGYTF	TGTGCCAGCAGGGACAGGGGGGACGGCTACACCTTC
TRBJ2-1	NA	TRBV3-1/TRBV3-2	TRBD2	CASSLRPSGGKEQFF	TGTGCCAGCAGCCTACGGCCTAGCGGGGGGAAGGAGCAGTTCTTC
TRBJ1-5	NA	TRBV5-5	NA	CASSWTENQPQHF	TGTGCCAGCAGCTGGACAGAGAATCAGCCCCAGCATTTT
TRBJ1-1	NA	TRBV5-1	NA	CASRNQNTEAFF	TGCGCCAGCAGAAATCAGAACACTGAAGCTTTCTTT
TRBJ2-7	NA	TRBV5-1	TRBD1	CASSSPMGQTASYEQYF	TGCGCCAGCAGCTCACCCATGGGACAGACGGCCTCCTACGAGCAGTACTTC
TRBJ1-1	once	TRBV5-8	NA	CASSQPRGRSGAFF	TGTGCCAGCAGCCAACCCCGGGGGAGGAGTGGCGCTTTCTTT
TRBJ1-5	once	TRBV6-6	TRBD1	CASRGRGQTQPQHF	TGTGCCAGCAGGGGCAGGGGGCAAACTCAGCCCCAGCATTTT
TRBJ1-1	NA	TRBV6-5	NA	CASSYGGEAFF	TGTGCCAGCAGTTACGGGGGGGAAGCTTTCTTT
TRBJ2-3	NA	TRBV15	TRBD2	CATSRDKRGGTDTQYF	TGTGCCACCAGCAGAGATAAACGGGGGGGGACAGATACGCAGTATTTT
TRBJ2-7	NA	TRBV19	TRBD1	CASSPAGQGYEQYF	TGTGCCAGTAGTCCCGCGGGACAGGGGTACGAGCAGTACTTC
TRBJ2-2	NA	TRBV2	NA	CASSEAGALTGELFF	TGTGCCAGCAGTGAAGCGGGGGCACTCACCGGGGAGCTGTTTTTT
TRBJ2-1	NA	TRBV29-1	NA	CSASKYNEQFF	TGCAGCGCCAGTAAATACAATGAGCAGTTCTTC
TRBJ1-1	NA	TRBV29-1	TRBD1	CSGTGTGTSRAFF	TGCAGCGGAACCGGGACAGGGACCTCTCGGGCTTTCTTT
TRBJ2-7	NA	TRBV30	NA	CACQGGREQYF	TGTGCCTGCCAGGGGGGTAGGGAGCAGTACTTC
TRBJ1-5	NA	TRBV4-2	TRBD1	CASSQGTGDQPQHF	TGTGCCAGCAGCCAAGGGACAGGGGATCAGCCCCAGCATTTT
TRBJ1-2	NA	TRBV10-2	TRBD1	CAILQGGYGYTF	TGCGCCATCCTACAGGGGGGCTATGGCTACACCTTC
TRBJ2-1	NA	TRBV4-1	TRBD1	CASSQGETGGSYNEQFF	TGCGCCAGCAGCCAAGGAGAGACAGGGGGTTCCTACAATGAGCAGTTCTTC
TRBJ1-6	NA	TRBV30	NA	CAWGLTAINSPLHF	TGTGCCTGGGGCCTGACAGCGATTAATTCACCCCTCCACTTT
TRBJ2-1	once	TRBV5-1	TRBD2	CASSRGGSGQFF	TGCGCCAGCAGCCGGGGGGGTTCCGGGCAGTTCTTC